A single sample is the source of the 18 T cell receptor beta chains below, sequenced in a study of blood T cell repertoires in COVID-19. Clones were sequenced by immunoSEQ multiplex PCR, and TCRdb holds only the in-frame ones, with some missing. The sample has more than 250,000 clones, around 90% seen once. Sequences were obtained from PBMCs or T cells enriched from blood (not recorded which). These receptors all come from a woman in her 30s who had recovered from COVID-19.

This clone was detected only once. The V gene is TRBV25-1, the J gene TRBJ1-6; a weak D match, TRBD1 (6 bases). Germline V gene lookup returns CDR1 MGHDK and CDR2 SYGVNS. Trimming took 5 bases from V and 5 from J, leaving 13 bases between them. CDR3 length equals 15 residues. CDR3 sequence reads: CASSNRDTNNSPLHF. Here the CDR3 DNA reads TGTGCCAGCAGTAACCGGGACACTAATAATTCACCCCTCCACTTT.

The chain combines TRBV18 with TRBJ2-7; 7 bases align to TRBD1. This CDR3 has 15 residues. CDR1 and CDR2 (germline): KGHSH, LQKENI. Trimming took 2 bases from V and 7 from J; bases not matched to a gene: 11. For the CDR3, the DNA is TGTGCCAGCTCACCAGCCGGGACGATGACAGGGGAGCAGTACTTC. Translated, it gives CASSPAGTMTGEQYF.

The CDR3 DNA follows: TGTGCCAGCAGCTACGGGCCGGGAGGCAGATCCTACGAGCAGTACTTC. It specifies CASSYGPGGRSYEQYF. This chain connects TRBV7-3 to TRBJ2-7, with 7 bases identical to TRBD2. Germline CDR1 and CDR2: SGHTA and FQGTGA. Trimming cost V 4 bases and J 1 base; bases outside gene matches: 10. The length of the CDR3 is 16 residues.

This chain joins TRBV5-6 and TRBJ1-4, with D possibly TRBD1 on 5 matching bases. V dropped 5 bases and J dropped 5 bases, with 10 bases sitting between them. The CDR3 length is 13 residues. Looked up from germline, CDR1 is SGHDT and CDR2 is YYEEEE. DNA for the CDR3: TGTGCCAGCAGGGGGCAGTTAAATGAAAAACTGTTTTTT. It is translated as CASRGQLNEKLFF.

In this sample, this clone turned up a few times. The gene calls are TRBV4-2 and TRBJ2-7, with TRBD2 matching over 9 bases. This CDR3 has 14 amino acids. Trimming removed 0 bases from V and 4 bases from J; junction bases left unmatched: 1. Germline lookup yields CDR1 LGHNA and CDR2 YNFKEQ. This chain's CDR3 is CASSQDAGGYEQYF. In DNA form, the CDR3 reads TGTGCCAGCAGCCAAGATGCGGGGGGGTACGAGCAGTACTTC.

The V gene is TRBV6-5, the J gene TRBJ1-5; 8 bases agree with TRBD1. V shed 5 bases and J 1 base; nucleotides not matched to a gene: 4. The V gene's germline CDR1 is MNHEY and CDR2 SVGAGI. This CDR3 has 15 amino acids. CDR3 coding DNA: TGTGCCAGCAGTCAGGACAGGGTCAGCAATCAGCCCCAGCATTTT. Protein: CASSQDRVSNQPQHF.

The chain couples TRBV7-9 to TRBJ1-2; D is unclear. Trimming removed 7 bases at V and 2 bases at J, with 11 bases between. From germline, CDR1 is SEHNR and CDR2 FQNEAQ (reference sequence). The CDR3 sequence is 13 residues long. CDR3 protein: CASTGQGNYGYTF. In DNA, the CDR3 is TGTGCCAGCACCGGGCAAGGAAACTATGGCTACACCTTC.

This chain connects TRBV18 to TRBJ1-5; TRBD1 aligns across 7 bases. The CDR3 length is 13 residues. The ends lost 6 bases at V and 9 bases at J; junction bases unmatched: 8. Germline CDR1 and CDR2: KGHSH and LQKENI. The DNA for the CDR3 is TGTGCCAGCTCCCGGGACAGTCAACGGCCCCAGCATTTT. As protein: CASSRDSQRPQHF.

The V and J genes are TRBV9 and TRBJ1-6, with TRBD1 matching 7 bases. The CDR3 consists of 15 residues. Germline assignment: CDR1 SGDLS and CDR2 YYNGEE. After removal of 4 bases from V and 5 bases from J, the junction contained 6 bases not matched to a gene. CDR3 amino acids: CASSPEGADNSPLHF. DNA for the CDR3: TGTGCCAGCAGCCCTGAGGGGGCGGATAATTCACCCCTCCACTTT.

To note about this clone: At one end the junction does not follow the germline gene, possibly because of a read error. This chain joins TRBV7-7 and TRBJ1-5; TRBD1 might be the D (5 bases). The CDR3 contains 16 residues. The germline V gene encodes CDR1 SSHAT and CDR2 FNYEAQ (reference sequence). CDR3 coding DNA: TGTGCTAGCAGCAAGGGGATACCTAATAGCAATCAGCCCCAGCATTTT. Its protein product is CASSKGIPNSNQPQHF.

This chain joins TRBV2 and TRBJ1-2, with a tentative D call TRBD1 (6 bases). Germline assignment: CDR1 SNHLY and CDR2 FYNNEI. This CDR3 is built from 14 residues. The V end lost 6 bases, the J end lost 4 bases, and 15 bases lay between the germline ends. This CDR3 reads CASRSSGETYGYTF. CDR3 in DNA: TGTGCCAGCAGAAGCTCAGGGGAGACCTATGGCTACACCTTC.

This clone has more than one count but fewer than ten. The chain joins TRBV4-2 to TRBJ1-2; tentatively, D is TRBD1 (5 bases). The CDR3 sequence is 12 residues long. V dropped 4 bases and J dropped 6 bases, with 9 bases sitting between them. Germline assignment: CDR1 LGHNA and CDR2 YNFKEQ. CDR3 loop: CASSRLRDGYTF. In DNA, the CDR3 is TGTGCCAGCAGCCGACTCAGGGATGGCTACACCTTC.

The chain is built from TRBV30 and TRBJ1-2; 8 bases fit TRBD1. The germline V gene encodes CDR1 GTSNPN and CDR2 SVGIG (reference sequence). J gave up 2 bases and V 5 bases, and 4 bases lay outside the gene matches. The CDR3 is made up of 13 amino acids. Here the CDR3 reads CAWAGQANYGYTF. The CDR3 DNA follows: TGTGCCTGGGCGGGACAGGCAAACTATGGCTACACCTTC.

The chain couples TRBV7-6 to TRBJ1-3, with no clear D. Germline-derived CDR1 and CDR2 are SGHVS and FNYEAQ. The CDR3 sequence is 15 residues long. Deletions cut 0 bases from V and 3 bases from J, with 9 bases between. This CDR3 is CASSLAHGLGNTIYF. The CDR3 DNA follows: TGTGCCAGCAGCTTAGCGCATGGCCTTGGAAACACCATATATTTT.

There are a few counts of this clone. The rearrangement links TRBV6-5 to TRBJ2-1; 10 bases align to TRBD2. The CDR3 consists of 15 residues. Germline CDR1 is MNHEY and CDR2 is SVGAGI. The ends lost 7 bases at V and 0 bases at J; junction bases unmatched: 3. CDR3 bases: TGTGCCAGCATACGACTAGCGGGCTCCTACAATGAGCAGTTCTTC. The encoded protein is CASIRLAGSYNEQFF.

V and J are TRBV9 and TRBJ2-2; 7 bases match TRBD1. V lost 4 bases, J lost 3 bases, and 9 bases stayed unmatched. The CDR3 runs to 16 residues. CDR1 and CDR2 (germline): SGDLS, YYNGEE. The DNA of the CDR3 is TGTGCCAGCAGCCCCCGAACAGGGGTTGACACCGGGGAGCTGTTTTTT. Amino acid sequence: CASSPRTGVDTGELFF. Full variable domain (remainder filled in from reference TRBV9 and TRBJ2-2): DSGVTQTPKHLITATGQRVTLRCSPRSGDLSVYWYQQSLDQGLQFLIQYYNGEERAKGNILERFSAQQFPDLHSELNLSSLELGDSALYFCASSPRTGVDTGELFFGEGSRLTVL.

In DNA, the CDR3 is TGCGCCAGCAGCCAAGTCAGGGGGCAAGAGACCCAGTACTTC. Protein product: CASSQVRGQETQYF. The chain uses TRBV4-1 and TRBJ2-5; 7 positions agree with TRBD1. J gave up 2 bases and V 1 base, and 1 base lay outside the gene matches. Germline CDR1 MGHRA, CDR2 YSYEKL. This CDR3 comprises 14 residues.

The rearrangement links TRBV6-1 to TRBJ2-6, with D uncertain. Trimming took off 3 bases at V and 1 base at J, with 4 bases between the two ends. The germline V gene encodes CDR1 MNHNS and CDR2 SASEGT. The CDR3 is made up of 14 amino acids. CDR3 bases: TGTGCCAGCAGTGAGCGATCTGGGGCCAACGTCCTGACTTTC. Its protein is CASSERSGANVLTF.